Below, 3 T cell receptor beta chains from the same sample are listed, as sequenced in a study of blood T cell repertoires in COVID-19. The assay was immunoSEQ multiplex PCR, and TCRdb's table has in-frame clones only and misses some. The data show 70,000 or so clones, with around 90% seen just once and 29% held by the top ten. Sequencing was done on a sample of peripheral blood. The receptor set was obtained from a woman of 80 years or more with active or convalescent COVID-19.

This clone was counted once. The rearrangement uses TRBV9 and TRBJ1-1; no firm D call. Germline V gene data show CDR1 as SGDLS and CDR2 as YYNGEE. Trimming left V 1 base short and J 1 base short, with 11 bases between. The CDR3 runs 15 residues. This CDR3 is CASSVSGSPNTEAFF. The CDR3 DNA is TGTGCCAGCAGCGTATCCGGGTCCCCGAACACTGAAGCTTTCTTT.

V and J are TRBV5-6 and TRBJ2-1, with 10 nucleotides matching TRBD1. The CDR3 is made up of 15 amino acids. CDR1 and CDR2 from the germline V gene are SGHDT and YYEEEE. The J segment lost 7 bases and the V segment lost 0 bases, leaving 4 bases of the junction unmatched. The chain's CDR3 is CASSLGRDRGNEQFF. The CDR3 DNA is TGTGCCAGCAGCTTGGGACGGGACAGGGGAAATGAGCAGTTCTTC.

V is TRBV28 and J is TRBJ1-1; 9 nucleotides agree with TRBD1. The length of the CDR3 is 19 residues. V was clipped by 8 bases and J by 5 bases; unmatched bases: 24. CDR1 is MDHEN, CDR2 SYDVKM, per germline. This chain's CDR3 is CASLTPGDLQTGGRTEAFF. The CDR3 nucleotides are TGTGCCAGCCTAACACCGGGGGACCTCCAAACAGGGGGCAGGACTGAAGCTTTCTTT. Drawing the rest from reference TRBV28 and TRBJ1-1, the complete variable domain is DVKVTQSSRYLVKRTGEKVFLECVQDMDHENMFWYRQDPGLGLRLIYFSYDVKMKEKGDIPEGYSVSREKKERFSLILESASTNQTSMYLCASLTPGDLQTGGRTEAFFGQGTRLTVV.